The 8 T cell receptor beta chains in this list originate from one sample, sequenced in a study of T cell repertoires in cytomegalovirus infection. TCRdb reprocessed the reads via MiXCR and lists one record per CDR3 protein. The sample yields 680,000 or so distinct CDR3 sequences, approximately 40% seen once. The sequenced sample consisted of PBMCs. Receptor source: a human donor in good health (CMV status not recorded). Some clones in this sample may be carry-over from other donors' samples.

The CDR3 coding sequence is TGTGCCAGCAGCGTAGGGGTGACAGGGGGCTGGGAAGCTTTCTTT. This codes for CASSVGVTGGWEAFF. The chain joins TRBV9 to TRBJ1-1; 10 bases are shared with TRBD1. The CDR3 spans 15 residues. V lost 0 bases, J lost 8 bases, and 7 bases stayed unmatched. From germline, CDR1 is SGDLS and CDR2 YYNGEE.

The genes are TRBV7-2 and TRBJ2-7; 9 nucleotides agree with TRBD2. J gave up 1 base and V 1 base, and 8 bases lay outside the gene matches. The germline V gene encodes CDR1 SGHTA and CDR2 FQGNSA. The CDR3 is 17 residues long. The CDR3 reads CASSLVGSGSPSYEQYF. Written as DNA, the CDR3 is TGTGCCAGCAGCTTAGTGGGTAGCGGGAGTCCTTCCTACGAGCAGTACTTC.

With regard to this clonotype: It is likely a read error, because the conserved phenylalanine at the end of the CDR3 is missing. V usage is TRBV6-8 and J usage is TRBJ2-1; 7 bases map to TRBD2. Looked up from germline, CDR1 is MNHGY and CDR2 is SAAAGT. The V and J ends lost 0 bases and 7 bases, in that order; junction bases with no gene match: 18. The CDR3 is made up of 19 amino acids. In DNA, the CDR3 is TGTGCCAGCAGTTACTCGAGAGCTTCTGAGGGAGGGCCTTGGAATGAGCAGTTCTTA. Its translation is CASSYSRASEGGPWNEQFL.

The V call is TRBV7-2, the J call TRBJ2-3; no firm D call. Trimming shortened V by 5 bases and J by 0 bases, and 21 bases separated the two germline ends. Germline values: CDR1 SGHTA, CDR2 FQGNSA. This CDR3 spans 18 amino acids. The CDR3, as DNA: TGTGCCAGCAGCCCCCAGGTATTTTACGTACCTAGCACAGATACGCAGTATTTT. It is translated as CASSPQVFYVPSTDTQYF. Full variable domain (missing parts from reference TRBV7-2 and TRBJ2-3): GAGVSQSPSNKVTEKGKDVELRCDPISGHTALYWYRQSLGQGLEFLIYFQGNSAPDKSGLPSDRFSAERTGGSVSTLTIQRTQQEDSAVYLCASSPQVFYVPSTDTQYFGPGTRLTVL.

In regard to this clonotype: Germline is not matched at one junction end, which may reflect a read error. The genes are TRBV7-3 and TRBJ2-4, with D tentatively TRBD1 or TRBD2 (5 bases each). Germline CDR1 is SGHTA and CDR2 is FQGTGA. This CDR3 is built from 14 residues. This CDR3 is CTSSTGPAGNIQYF. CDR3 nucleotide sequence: TGTACCAGCAGCACGGGACCGGCGGGAAACATTCAGTACTTC.

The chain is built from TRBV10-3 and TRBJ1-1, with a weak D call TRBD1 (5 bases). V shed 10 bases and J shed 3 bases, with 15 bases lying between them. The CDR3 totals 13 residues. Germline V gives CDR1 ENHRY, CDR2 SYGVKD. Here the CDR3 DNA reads TGTGCCACCGGGACGGATTTAGACACTGAAGCTTTCTTT. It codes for CATGTDLDTEAFF.

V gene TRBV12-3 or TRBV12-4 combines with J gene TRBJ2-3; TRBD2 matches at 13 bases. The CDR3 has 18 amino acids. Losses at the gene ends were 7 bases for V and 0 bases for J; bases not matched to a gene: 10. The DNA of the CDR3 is TGTGCCAGCACCCGAGGACTAGCGGGAGTCCCCAGCACAGATACGCAGTATTTT. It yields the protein CASTRGLAGVPSTDTQYF.

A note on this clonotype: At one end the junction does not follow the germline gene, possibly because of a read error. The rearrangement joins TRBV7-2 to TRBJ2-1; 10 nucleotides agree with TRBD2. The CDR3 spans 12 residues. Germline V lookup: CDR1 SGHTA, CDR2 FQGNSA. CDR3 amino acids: CASSSKREGQVF. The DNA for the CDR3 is TGTGCCAGCAGCTCCAAGCGGGAGGGCCAGGTCTTC.